Detailed here is one T cell receptor beta chain. This entry comes from a study of cytomegalovirus exposure and HLA in healthy donors. Vbeta (60) and Jbeta (13) primers were used in the PCR. Clones were sequenced by immunoSEQ multiplex PCR, and TCRdb holds only the in-frame ones, with some missing. The sample shows over 150,000 clones, roughly 80% of them seen only once. This receptor was obtained from a male donor in good health and CMV-seronegative. The sample comprised PBMCs.

In DNA form, the CDR3 reads TGTGCCAGCAGCTTAGTTACAGGGACGACTGAAGCTTTCTTT. This gives the protein CASSLVTGTTEAFF. The V and J genes are TRBV11-2 and TRBJ1-1; a possible D gene is TRBD1 (6 bases). CDR1 SGHAT and CDR2 FQNNGV come from the germline V gene. The V and J ends lost 1 base and 5 bases respectively, with 11 bases between them. This CDR3 has 14 amino acids.